This T cell receptor (beta chain) is from a study of T cells in Graves' hyperthyroidism and ophthalmopathy (dated by TCRdb to the late 2010s). For the study in its entirety: Peripheral blood was sampled at the time of initial diagnosis, prior to any treatment. A discovery cohort of about a hundred patients, about 40 with Graves' ophthalmopathy and over 55 with stable Graves' hyperthyroidism, was used to find distinguishing TCR V-J signatures. Following sampling, methimazole starting at 30 mg daily was given to hyperthyroidism patients, and high-dose intravenous methylprednisolone was given to ophthalmopathy patients. TCR Vbeta CDR3 sequencing of 130 to 150 peripheral blood samples (approximately 44 ophthalmopathy, 75 to 85 hyperthyroidism and roughly 17 progressor patients) is reported in the paper. The 100 or so discovery patients were divided at random into training and test sets in a 7:3 ratio. Prospective prediction of ophthalmopathy was tested in an independent validation cohort of 18 to 20 hyperthyroidism patients and 17 patients who later progressed to ophthalmopathy. Thyroid tissue and blood T-cell repertoires from roughly 6 Graves' hyperthyroidism patients were also compared in the study. Overall study results and their limits: A 13 V-J signature model separated ophthalmopathy from stable hyperthyroidism, with approximately 87% sensitivity and roughly 81% specificity in cross-validation and 80%/75% in testing. No statistical method was used to fix the sample size in advance, and group allocation was not hidden from the investigators. Most expanded thyroid clonotypes (frequency above 0.001) were also detected in blood, suggesting blood repertoires may reflect thyroid immune responses. During validation, the model predicted progression to ophthalmopathy a median of around 6 months ahead of onset, with approximately 70% sensitivity and about 75% specificity.

CDR1 and CDR2 were assigned from the germline V gene (reference sequence) as SGHKS and YYEKEE. Compared with germline, V lacks 4 bases and J lacks 2 bases; bases without a gene match: 3. The CDR3 measures 15 amino acids from cysteine to phenylalanine. The kept DNA is CDR3 alone, 45 bases in frame from the first base. The TCR beta CDR3 regions were amplified from RNA transcripts. For the first round of RT-PCR on the TCR CDR3, the HTBI primer set was used together with the Qiagen OneStep RT-PCR kit. Libraries were constructed in a second round of multiplex PCR, after which size selection and purification were performed. Paired-end sequencing of the libraries was performed with 100 bp reads on an Illumina HiSeq2000. Per the source publication's procedure: Raw data were processed with SOAPnuke, discarding reads with adapters, uncalled bases, mean Phred below 15, or no exact constant-primer or identifier match. COPE v1.2.5 was used to merge the high-quality paired reads, and each unique nucleotide sequence was defined as a clonotype. MiTCR v1.1 was used to align the clonotypes against IMGT TRBV, TRBD and TRBJ reference segments. Analysis was restricted to V-J combinations with a frequency above 0.0001, which covered 99.2% of repertoires. A TCS score was defined as the ratio of F50 (clonal expansion) to E x V (chaos), with BLOSUM62-based TCRdist applied between CDR3 peptides within each V-J. Welch's t-statistics and random forest reduced 450 to 600 V-J features to 10 to 15, which were used in a naive Bayes classifier (R e1071). Clones were called with MiXCR by TCRdb after fastp trimmed the public reads at Q25, and only in-frame beta chains were retained. Rows are combined by CDR3 protein, so each entry shows the most common genes and DNA. Here the V and J calls rest on TCRdb's processing, not on the authors' analysis. Within this sample are a few hundred thousand distinct CDR3 sequences, with over 20% of them counted one time only. About 60% of the sample rests with the top ten.

In the ophthalmopathy patients, disease was moderately to severely active, with a Clinical Activity Score of 3 or more, a NOSPECS grade of 4 or more, and a duration of less than 3 months. Exclusion was applied to patients with uncontrolled infections, other autoimmune diseases, pregnancy or lactation. Diagnoses were established on the basis of clinical symptoms, serum thyroxine and TRAb, thyroid ultrasound, and orbital computed tomography. PBMCs were isolated from 7.5 to 10 ml of fresh peripheral blood by Ficoll-Paque density gradient centrifugation. Total RNA was extracted using Trizol reagent, and RNA quality was assessed on an Agilent 2100 Bioanalyzer. Remarks on this clonotype: Its antigen remains undetermined. Qualities for individual bases were not recorded, and no much larger clone is one base off.

This sequence uses TRBV5-5 and TRBJ2-6, with TRBD2 identical over 7 junction bases. The source is a man aged 30 to 39 with Graves' ophthalmopathy. Sequencing used blood. The CDR3 has the sequence CASSPLAAGANVLTF. The nucleotides are TGTGCCAGCAGCCCCCTAGCGGCTGGGGCCAACGTCCTGACTTTC.